This TCR beta chain was identified during a study of T-cell reconstitution after alpha-beta-depleted transplantation in children. There are many counts of this clonotype. V shed 4 bases and J 8 bases; nucleotides not matched to a gene: 4. Germline CDR1 reads SGHRS; CDR2 reads YFSETQ. The CDR3 runs 14 residues. Unique molecular identifiers were built into the TCRbeta library. MiXCR, run by TCRdb on the PCR reads, gives a single entry per CDR3 protein. The sample yields some 200,000 distinct CDR3 sequences, around 9.7% seen once. V gene TRBV5-1 combines with J gene TRBJ1-4, with 11 bases fitting TRBD1. The sequencing here drew on PBMCs from the stem cell graft donor, taken from the stem cell graft. This TCR came from a human donor who donated a stem cell graft to a child with SCID. CDR3 region: CASSPGTGGEKLFF. CDR3 sequence (DNA): TGCGCCAGCAGCCCCGGGACAGGGGGGGAAAAACTGTTTTTT.